This TCR beta chain stems from a study of Graves' ophthalmopathy and Graves' hyperthyroidism. The source of the PBMCs was over 8.5 ml of fresh peripheral blood. With respect to this clonotype: It may be a read error: a sequence one base away is much more abundant.

This CDR3 comprises 15 residues. Amplified TCR beta CDR3 regions were obtained using RNA transcripts as template. Second-round multiplex PCR came after first-round RT-PCR with HTBI primers. TCRdb reanalysed the multiplex PCR reads using MiXCR and keeps one entry per CDR3 protein. The table lists hundreds of thousands of distinct CDR3 sequences, approximately 21% of them singletons. The sequence was obtained from a woman aged 18-29 years with stable Graves' hyperthyroidism. Some clones in this sample may be carry-over from other donors' samples. The chain has TRBV12-3 or TRBV12-4 and TRBJ2-1; maybe TRBD1 (6 bases). Sequencing was done on a sample of peripheral blood. In DNA form, the CDR3 reads TGTGCCAGCAGTTTTGGGACACTCCTGAACAATGAGAAGTTCTTC. This sequence encodes CASSFGTLLNNEKFF.